Below are 21 T cell receptor beta chains sequenced from a single sample in a study of T-cell reconstitution after alpha-beta-depleted transplantation in children (TCRdb year 2016). Receptors were amplified or captured by PCR. TCRdb names Illumina HiSeq 2500 as the instrument used. TCR library preparation used molecular barcoding, with unique molecular identifiers applied to normalize quantification of the TCRbeta repertoire. TCRdb passed the public sequencing reads through fastp at Q25 and MiXCR, retaining productive beta sequences. Rows with a matching CDR3 protein are joined into one entry that keeps the most common DNA and genes. Recorded for this sample are around 500,000 distinct CDR3 sequences; roughly an eighth of them occurred a single time. The top ten clonotypes cover approximately 5.4% of the sample. The material was PBMCs from the stem cell graft donor, obtained from the stem cell graft. Receptors were obtained from a human donor who donated a stem cell graft to a child with combined immunodeficiency.

This clonotype has ten or more counts. This chain connects TRBV28 to TRBJ2-7, with 8 bases fitting TRBD1. This CDR3 has 16 residues. CDR1 and CDR2 from the germline V gene are MDHEN and SYDVKM. With V trimmed by 7 bases and J by 2 bases, 13 bases remained unmatched. In DNA form, the CDR3 reads TGTGCCAGCACAAACCAGGGGGCTCGGGGTACCTACGAGCAGTACTTC. As protein: CASTNQGARGTYEQYF.

This clonotype was found many times. The V gene is TRBV2, the J gene TRBJ2-2; D gene unclear. There are 15 residues in the CDR3. V gave up 0 bases and J gave up 2 bases, with 7 bases separating them. Per the germline V gene, CDR1 is SNHLY and CDR2 is FYNNEI. The CDR3 DNA reads as TGTGCCAGCAGTGAAGCTAGGTCTAACACCGGGGAGCTGTTTTTT. As protein: CASSEARSNTGELFF.

J is TRBJ2-7 and V is TRBV11-3, with TRBD1 matching over 7 bases. Germline trimming cut 6 bases from V and 2 bases from J; bases unmatched to any gene: 4. CDR3 size: 13 residues. Germline V CDR1 and CDR2: SGHNT, YENEEA. The CDR3 DNA sequence: TGTGCCAGCAGTTACAGGGGTACCTACGAGCAGTACTTC. Amino acid sequence: CASSYRGTYEQYF.

This clonotype was seen at least ten times. The chain links TRBV5-1 to TRBJ1-1; 9 bases align to TRBD1. This CDR3 is built from 15 residues. Germline loops: CDR1 SGHRS, CDR2 YFSETQ. V lost 2 bases to trimming and J lost 4 bases; unmatched junction nucleotides: 6. The CDR3 is CASSLTGGGLTEAFF. DNA for the CDR3: TGCGCCAGCAGCTTAACAGGGGGCGGGCTCACTGAAGCTTTCTTT.

This chain connects TRBV20-1 to TRBJ2-3; the match to TRBD2 covers 10 bases. Germline CDR1 reads DFQATT; CDR2 reads SNEGSKA (reference sequence). The CDR3 consists of 19 residues. The CDR3 DNA reads as TGCTGGGCTAGAGATAGGGGGGCGCTTAGCGGGAGGAGCACAGATACGCAGTATTTT. Protein: CWARDRGALSGRSTDTQYF.

This clonotype was counted only a few times. The CDR3 here is CASSQGKWGNYGYTF. DNA of the CDR3: TGTGCCAGCAGCCAAGGGAAGTGGGGGAACTATGGCTACACCTTC. The rearrangement uses TRBV4-2 and TRBJ1-2, with D possibly TRBD1 on 5 matching bases. The CDR3 contains 15 residues. CDR1 is LGHNA, CDR2 YNFKEQ, per germline. Trimming shortened V by 1 base and J by 2 bases, and 11 bases separated the two germline ends.

The rearrangement joins TRBV24-1 to TRBJ2-1, with TRBD1 identical over 7 bases. Germline CDR1 reads KGHDR; CDR2 reads SFDVKD. With 4 bases clipped from V and 0 bases from J, the junction kept 14 bases outside the gene matches. This CDR3 comprises 19 residues. The CDR3, as DNA: TGTGCCACCAGTGACCTAAGAACCGGGACAGAGTTCTCCTACAATGAGCAGTTCTTC. This codes for CATSDLRTGTEFSYNEQFF.

This clonotype was seen a handful of times. V gene TRBV9 combines with J gene TRBJ2-7; 14 nucleotides line up with TRBD2. The CDR3 is 14 amino acids. V shed 4 bases, J shed 5 bases, and the junction held 2 bases outside the gene matches. Germline values: CDR1 SGDLS, CDR2 YYNGEE. The CDR3 region is CASSSGLAGDEQYF. The CDR3, as DNA: TGTGCCAGCAGCTCGGGACTAGCGGGAGACGAGCAGTACTTC.

This clonotype has a handful of counts. The V and J genes are TRBV5-5 and TRBJ2-3; D ambiguous. Between the trimmed V and J ends, which lost 1 base and 1 base, there was a span of 16 bases. Per the germline V gene, CDR1 is SGHKS and CDR2 is YYEKEE (reference sequence). This CDR3 spans 17 amino acids. The CDR3 DNA sequence: TGTGCCAGCAGCTTGTTACCTCCTCCTTCTGGCACAGATACGCAGTATTTT. It is translated as CASSLLPPPSGTDTQYF.

The rearrangement uses TRBV5-1 and TRBJ2-1; weak D call: TRBD2 (6 bases). The V and J ends lost 2 bases and 10 bases respectively, with 25 bases between them. Germline V gives CDR1 SGHRS, CDR2 YFSETQ. CDR3 length: 17 amino acids. The CDR3: CASSLGPGGRENVEQFF. CDR3 nucleotide sequence: TGCGCCAGCAGCTTAGGCCCTGGAGGACGGGAGAACGTGGAGCAGTTCTTC.

This clonotype has a count of ten or more. The chain recombines TRBV24-1 with TRBJ2-1, with D tentatively TRBD2 (5 bases). V was shortened by 8 bases and J by 5 bases, with 12 bases between the two germline ends. CDR1 and CDR2 from the germline V gene are KGHDR and SFDVKD. This CDR3 is built from 13 residues. CDR3 DNA: TGTGCCACCAAGCAAGGGAGACACAATGAGCAGTTCTTC. Translated, it gives CATKQGRHNEQFF.

The sample holds many counts of this clonotype. V and J are TRBV5-1 and TRBJ2-1; 8 bases match TRBD1. Germline loops: CDR1 SGHRS, CDR2 YFSETQ. This CDR3 is 15 amino acids long. J was trimmed by 1 base and V by 5 bases; bases with no gene match: 5. CDR3 sequence reads: CASRTGTGSYNEQFF. The DNA of the CDR3 is TGCGCCAGCAGGACCGGGACAGGTTCCTACAATGAGCAGTTCTTC.

This clonotype was seen a single time. The chain combines TRBV6-2 or TRBV6-3 with TRBJ1-1; D possibly corresponds to TRBD1 (5 bases). The germline V gene encodes CDR1 MNHEY and CDR2 SVGEGT. CDR3 length: 16 amino acids. The V and J ends lost 1 base and 1 base respectively, with 13 bases between them. In DNA, the CDR3 is TGTGCCAGCAGTTACTGTGGCGTCAGGGCGAACACTGAAGCTTTCTTT. Encoded protein: CASSYCGVRANTEAFF.

The V call is TRBV12-3 or TRBV12-4, the J call TRBJ1-5; D unclear. This CDR3 region has 13 residues. Trimming left V 5 bases short and J 7 bases short, with 12 bases between. CDR3 loop: CASSPLSGQPQHF. CDR3 in DNA: TGTGCCAGCAGTCCCTTATCCGGCCAGCCCCAGCATTTT.

V gene TRBV4-3 combines with J gene TRBJ2-1, with D unresolved. The CDR3 runs to 13 residues. With 2 bases removed from V and 7 bases from J, the gap between germline ends came to 9 bases. In germline, CDR1 is LGHNA, CDR2 YSLEER. CDR3 in amino acids: CASSQTRGNEQFF. In DNA form, the CDR3 reads TGCGCCAGCAGCCAAACACGAGGAAATGAGCAGTTCTTC.

This clonotype appeared a few times. This chain joins TRBV12-3 or TRBV12-4 and TRBJ2-2; 9 positions agree with TRBD1. With V trimmed by 6 bases and J by 3 bases, 5 bases remained unmatched. The CDR3 loop spans 15 amino acids. DNA of the CDR3: TGTGCCAGCAGAATAACAGGGGGCTACACCGGGGAGCTGTTTTTT. This sequence encodes CASRITGGYTGELFF.

This clonotype has only a few counts. This chain uses TRBV5-6 with TRBJ2-7, with 11 bases fitting TRBD1. Unmatched junction bases numbered 8, after V lost 4 bases and J lost 5 bases. Germline values: CDR1 SGHDT, CDR2 YYEEEE. This CDR3 is 15 amino acids long. The CDR3 sequence: CASSPAGTGGDEQYF. The CDR3 DNA sequence: TGTGCCAGCAGCCCGGCCGGGACAGGGGGAGACGAGCAGTACTTC.

The rearrangement uses TRBV29-1 and TRBJ2-1; D remains unclear. Trimming removed 3 bases from V and 1 base from J, with 4 bases in between. The CDR3 sequence is 12 residues long. The V gene's germline CDR1 is SQVTM and CDR2 ANQGSEA. CDR3 residues: CSVDGSYNEQFF. The CDR3 nucleotides read TGCAGCGTTGACGGGTCCTACAATGAGCAGTTCTTC.

The chain has TRBV4-2 and TRBJ1-5; D unresolved. The CDR3 runs to 16 residues. Deletions cut 3 bases from V and 2 bases from J, with 14 bases between. Germline-derived CDR1 and CDR2 are LGHNA and YNFKEQ. The CDR3 DNA is TGTGCCAGCAGCCAGTTCTTGGGAGGCGGCAATCAGCCCCAGCATTTT. This sequence encodes CASSQFLGGGNQPQHF.

V and J are TRBV24-1 and TRBJ1-5; D ambiguous. This CDR3 is 14 amino acids long. Germline assignment: CDR1 KGHDR and CDR2 SFDVKD. The ends were cut back, 1 base at V and 0 bases at J, with 3 bases in the middle. Here the CDR3 reads CATSDFTSNQPQHF. CDR3 DNA: TGTGCCACCAGTGATTTTACTAGCAATCAGCCCCAGCATTTT.

This clonotype was picked up many times. The chain uses TRBV24-1 and TRBJ2-1; TRBD1 might be the D (5 bases). V lost 2 bases to trimming and J lost 6 bases, with 10 bases between them. There are 14 residues in the CDR3. Germline V gives CDR1 KGHDR, CDR2 SFDVKD. The CDR3 DNA is TGTGCCACCAGTGATTACAAGGGGTCCAATGAGCAGTTCTTC. This sequence encodes CATSDYKGSNEQFF.